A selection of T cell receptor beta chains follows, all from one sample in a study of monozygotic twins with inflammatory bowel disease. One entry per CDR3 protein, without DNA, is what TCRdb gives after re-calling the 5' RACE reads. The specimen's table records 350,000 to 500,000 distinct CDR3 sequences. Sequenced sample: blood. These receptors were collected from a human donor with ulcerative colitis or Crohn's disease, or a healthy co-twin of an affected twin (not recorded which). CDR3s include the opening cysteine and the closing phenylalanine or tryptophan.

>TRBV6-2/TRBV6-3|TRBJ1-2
CATLSLAGTGTNYGYTF
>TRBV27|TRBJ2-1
CASGGGNEQFF
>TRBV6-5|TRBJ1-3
CASSYSASGNTIYF
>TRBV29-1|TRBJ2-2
CSGGQVNTGELFF
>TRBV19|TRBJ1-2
CASSMGQIYGYTF
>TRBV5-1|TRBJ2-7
CASKPRSGEPYEQYF
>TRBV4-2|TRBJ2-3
CASSQAWQGKTDTQYF
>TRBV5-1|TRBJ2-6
CASSGGTGLLAGANVLTF
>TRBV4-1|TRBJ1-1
CASSQDLGTTEAFF
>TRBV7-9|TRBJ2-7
CASSSGSLGRYEQYF
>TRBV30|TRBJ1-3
CAWSPDGNTIYF
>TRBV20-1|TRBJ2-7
CSTTPIRAEQYF
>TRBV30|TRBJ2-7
CAWSVSGEDEQYF
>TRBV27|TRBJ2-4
CASSYLYPGDRGSENIQYF